These 19 T cell receptor beta chains share one sample of origin, sequenced in a study of blood T cell repertoires in COVID-19. The repertoire was sequenced with immunoSEQ multiplex PCR; TCRdb's copy has only in-frame clones and lacks some. The table has some 200,000 clones, around 86% seen once. The sample consisted of peripheral blood. These receptors all come from a man of 80 years or more with acute or convalescent COVID-19.

This chain connects TRBV19 to TRBJ2-4, with D tentatively TRBD2 (6 bases). V was pared by 3 bases and J by 7 bases, with 13 bases between. The CDR3 loop spans 14 amino acids. Germline CDR1 and CDR2: LNHDA and SQIVND (reference sequence). The CDR3 nucleotides are TGTGCCAGTAGTATGACGGGAGCAGCGAACATTCAGTACTTC. It specifies CASSMTGAANIQYF.

The J gene is TRBJ2-1, the V gene TRBV18; D possibly corresponds to TRBD1 (5 bases). The V gene lost 2 bases and the J gene lost 4 bases, with 15 bases spanning the gap. The CDR3 is made up of 16 amino acids. The germline V gene encodes CDR1 KGHSH and CDR2 LQKENI. The CDR3 nucleotides are TGTGCCAGCTCACCATCGGCAGGGCATAGGTACAATGAGCAGTTCTTC. As protein: CASSPSAGHRYNEQFF.

The V gene is TRBV11-3, the J gene TRBJ1-6; D may be TRBD1 (5 bases). Deletions cut 3 bases from V and 6 bases from J, with 9 bases between. Germline V gene lookup returns CDR1 SGHNT and CDR2 YENEEA. CDR3 length equals 14 residues. CDR3 DNA sequence: TGTGCCAGCAGCTTGGGGGGATTTAATTCACCCCTCCACTTT. Translated: CASSLGGFNSPLHF.

This chain connects TRBV10-2 to TRBJ2-2, with 7 nucleotides matching TRBD1. The trim removed 6 bases at V and 0 bases at J, leaving 13 bases unmatched. CDR1 and CDR2 (germline): WSHSY, SAAADI. CDR3 size: 18 residues. The CDR3 sequence is CASRGRQGTAANTGELFF. The CDR3 DNA reads TGCGCCAGCAGAGGAAGACAGGGAACGGCTGCGAACACCGGGGAGCTGTTTTTT.

This clone was counted between two and nine times. CDR3 loop: CASQRLAGEYEQYF. The CDR3 DNA sequence: TGTGCCAGCCAGAGACTAGCGGGAGAATACGAGCAGTACTTC. This chain uses TRBV6-5 with TRBJ2-7, with 12 bases identical to TRBD2. The junction had 6 bases not matched to a gene; V was cut back by 8 bases and J by 4 bases. Germline V gene lookup returns CDR1 MNHEY and CDR2 SVGAGI. The CDR3 spans 14 residues.

This clone has a single count. V and J are TRBV3-1 (or the pseudogene TRBV3-2) and TRBJ2-7; TRBD1 aligns across 11 bases. The CDR3 contains 15 residues. Germline CDR1 LGHDT, CDR2 YNNKEL (reference sequence). Losses at the gene ends were 1 base for V and 3 bases for J; bases not matched to a gene: 2. CDR3 sequence (DNA): TGTGCCAGCAGCCAAGGGACAGGGGGCGTCTACGAGCAGTACGTC. Translation gives CASSQGTGGVYEQYV.

The V call is TRBV2, the J call TRBJ2-4; tentative D call: TRBD2 (5 bases). Germline CDR1 SNHLY, CDR2 FYNNEI. The CDR3 length is 15 residues. Trimming stripped 2 bases from V and 0 bases from J, with 8 bases between. The DNA of the CDR3 is TGTGCCAGCAGTGAACCGGGATTAGCCAAAAACATTCAGTACTTC. Residues: CASSEPGLAKNIQYF.

The chain joins TRBV4-1 to TRBJ2-1, with D maybe TRBD2 (7 bases). The germline V gene has CDR1 MGHRA and CDR2 YSYEKL. The CDR3 spans 15 residues. The germline V and J ends were trimmed by 1 base and 5 bases, with 12 bases remaining between them. CDR3 bases: TGCGCCAGCAGCCAAGGGGGGCGGGAGAACAATGAGCAGTTCTTC. This sequence encodes CASSQGGRENNEQFF.

The V and J genes are TRBV28 and TRBJ2-6; 9 bases agree with TRBD2. Germline V gene lookup returns CDR1 MDHEN and CDR2 SYDVKM. The CDR3 consists of 19 residues. V dropped 5 bases and J dropped 3; count of bases not matched to a gene: 14. The CDR3 loop reads CASSLSGLALGGGANVLTF. As DNA, the CDR3 is TGTGCCAGCAGTCTAAGTGGACTAGCGCTAGGAGGTGGGGCCAACGTCCTGACTTTC.

The rearrangement uses TRBV5-1 and TRBJ1-1; D is ambiguous. Germline assignment: CDR1 SGHRS and CDR2 YFSETQ. The CDR3 spans 14 residues. V dropped 6 bases and J dropped 4 bases, with 16 bases sitting between them. This chain's CDR3 is CASIPMAGGTEAFF. The CDR3 region has the DNA TGCGCCAGCATCCCCATGGCGGGAGGCACTGAAGCTTTCTTT.

V is TRBV28 and J is TRBJ2-7, with TRBD1 matching 9 bases. With 6 bases clipped from V and 5 bases from J, the junction kept 8 bases outside the gene matches. The CDR3 spans 14 residues. Per germline, CDR1 MDHEN and CDR2 SYDVKM. The CDR3 DNA follows: TGTGCCAGCAGAAGGGACAGGGCTCTAGACGAGCAGTACTTC. Residues: CASRRDRALDEQYF.

This clone was picked up one time. V usage is TRBV30 and J usage is TRBJ2-3; tentatively, D is TRBD2 (6 bases). From germline, CDR1 is GTSNPN and CDR2 SVGIG (reference sequence). The CDR3 spans 14 residues. V was shortened by 1 base and J by 1 base, with 9 bases between the two germline ends. CDR3 protein: CAWSDGSGTDTQYF. In DNA form, the CDR3 reads TGTGCCTGGAGTGACGGGAGTGGCACAGATACGCAGTATTTT.

This rearrangement joins TRBV25-1 to TRBJ2-7; tentatively, D is TRBD1 (5 bases). The germline V gene encodes CDR1 MGHDK and CDR2 SYGVNS. V gave up 2 bases and J gave up 4 bases, with 12 bases separating them. The CDR3 sequence is 14 residues long. The CDR3 DNA is TGTGCCAGCAGTGAAGTCGAGACAGCATACGAGCAGTACGTC. Translating gives CASSEVETAYEQYV.

This chain uses TRBV27 with TRBJ1-2; 7 bases match TRBD1. In germline, CDR1 is MNHEY, CDR2 SMNVEV (reference sequence). The CDR3 spans 14 residues. J lost 4 bases, V lost 5 bases, and 7 bases had no gene match. CDR3 protein: CASSKGQTPYGYTF. CDR3 sequence (DNA): TGTGCCAGCAGTAAGGGACAGACCCCCTATGGCTACACCTTC.

This chain uses TRBV19 with TRBJ1-1, with D tentatively TRBD1 (5 bases). CDR1 and CDR2 from the germline V gene are LNHDA and SQIVND (reference sequence). V lost 3 bases and J 6 bases, leaving 8 bases between the germline ends. This CDR3 has 12 residues. The CDR3 is CASSIGGAEAFF. The CDR3 DNA is TGTGCCAGTAGTATTGGAGGGGCTGAAGCTTTCTTT.

This clone was recorded once. The chain links TRBV7-2 to TRBJ2-1, with 15 bases fitting TRBD2. Per the germline V gene, CDR1 is SGHTA and CDR2 is FQGNSA. Losses at the gene ends were 6 bases for V and 6 bases for J; bases not matched to a gene: 6. The CDR3 runs to 16 residues. This CDR3 reads CASRYGLAGGPNEQFF. Here the CDR3 DNA reads TGTGCCAGCAGATACGGACTAGCGGGAGGGCCCAATGAGCAGTTCTTC.

The V gene is TRBV5-1, the J gene TRBJ2-2; 9 nucleotides align to TRBD1. The junction had 5 bases not matched to a gene; V was cut back by 3 bases and J by 5 bases. This CDR3 contains 15 residues. Germline V gene lookup returns CDR1 SGHRS and CDR2 YFSETQ. The CDR3 loop reads CASSSWTGATGELFF. CDR3 DNA: TGCGCCAGCAGCTCGTGGACAGGGGCTACCGGGGAGCTGTTTTTT.

The genes are TRBV4-1 and TRBJ2-1; possible D gene TRBD1, 6 bases. V lost 3 bases and J 6 bases, leaving 15 bases between the germline ends. The CDR3 totals 15 residues. CDR1 is MGHRA, CDR2 YSYEKL, per germline. Here the CDR3 reads CASSQLQGLSNEQFF. The CDR3 bases are TGCGCCAGCAGCCAGTTACAGGGATTGAGCAATGAGCAGTTCTTC.

This clone was seen more than once but under ten times. V and J are TRBV7-9 and TRBJ1-3; a possible D gene is TRBD1 (6 bases). Per the germline V gene, CDR1 is SEHNR and CDR2 is FQNEAQ (reference sequence). This CDR3 is 14 amino acids long. V shed 0 bases and J shed 8 bases, with 11 bases lying between them. The CDR3 loop reads CASSLAGDMDTIYF. The CDR3 DNA is TGTGCCAGCAGCTTAGCCGGGGACATGGACACCATATATTTT.